A single T cell receptor (beta chain) is shown here with its context. It has no known antigen specificity. The library was prepared using the immunoSEQ multiplex PCR assay. The multiplex PCR relied on a mix of 60 forward primers for TCR Vbeta segments and 13 reverse primers for TCR Jbeta segments. The CDR3 region of rearranged TCR beta genes was amplified from genomic DNA with a multiplex PCR assay. On the Illumina HiSeq System, the amplified TCR beta libraries were sequenced as 87-base-pair reads. On the study's bioinformatics: A later analysis tallied 80 million to 95 million unique TCR beta chains across the 666 repertoires, and around 12 million of those chains were shared by two or more donors. Raw reads were error-corrected and collapsed into unique sequences with a nearest-neighbor algorithm that merged closely related sequences to remove PCR and sequencing errors. Alignment of CDR3 sequences to IMGT reference sequences was used to assign V, D and J gene segments. For a sequence to be retained, a match of at least six nucleotides was required to both a V gene segment and a J gene segment. A rearrangement counted as productive if the CDR3 had no stop codons and remained in frame with V and J, and every other rearrangement counted as non-productive. Following IMGT convention, CDR3 was defined as the stretch from the second conserved V-encoded cysteine up to the conserved J-encoded phenylalanine. Sequences without an unambiguous match to a single V gene segment were excluded from the earlier analysis of a few hundred of the donors. In an earlier analysis of 587 of the donors, V segments were called functional above 56.7% productive rearrangements and were called segregating when the between-donor standard deviation exceeded 5%. A statistical classification framework was built to diagnose cytomegalovirus status from the catalog of TCR beta chain sequences. A later analysis assigned V and J genes by comparing TCR nucleotide sequences with IMGT/GENE-DB human TR gene sequences. A later analysis assigned CDR3 sequences and most-parsimonious VDJ recombination scenarios with the TCRdist pipeline. In a later analysis, every TCR beta chain was defined by the combination of its CDR3 amino acid sequence and its V-gene family, and reads without a unique V-gene family were dropped. To address suspected cross-contamination and a sequencing artifact, a later analysis removed approximately 590 highly shared, low-generation-probability nucleotide sequences. In a later analysis, a clonal expansion index for each public chain was calculated from normalized within-repertoire ranks of inferred template counts. A later analysis computed generation probabilities with a VDJ recombination model fitted to out-of-frame rearrangements, and checked the results against IGoR. Hypergeometric tests were used in a later analysis to score TCR-TCR, TCR-HLA and TCR-CMV co-occurrence, with a repertoire-size bias correction applied to the TCR pairs. To estimate false discovery rates, a later analysis permuted the HLA or CMV assignments 20 times. A later analysis grouped co-occurring TCRs with DBSCAN, adding TCRdist sequence similarity when clustering within HLA-allele-positive subsets. Repertoires with fewer than 30,000 or more than 120,000 public chains were left out of co-occurrence clustering, as were several repertoires with anomalous nucleotide sharing. Sourced from immuneACCESS, this table was stored by TCRdb with only in-frame sequences that have V and J called. A share of the clones is absent; for the studies checked, an unresolved V gene accounts for under half, and the remainder has no known explanation. The V and J calls and clone size are taken from that table; D and trimming were inferred from the DNA. The sample has approximately 45,000 clones on record. The ten largest clones add up to roughly 8% of the sample.

The cohort consisted of 600 to 750 healthy bone marrow donors. Cohort members were all nominally healthy when sampled, although unrecorded immune exposures were likely present. The donor was CMV seronegative and was included in the group of 352 seronegative cohort members. Every donor gave a peripheral blood sample, and the peripheral blood mononuclear cells from that sample were used for TCR beta sequencing. The Qiagen DNeasy Blood Extraction Kit was used to extract genomic DNA from the blood cell samples. This sample was taken from a study of cytomegalovirus exposure and HLA in healthy donors (dated by TCRdb to 2016 to 2017). Context from the whole study: In an earlier analysis of fewer than 750 of the donors, around 300 Gb of sequence data and approximately 100 million unique TCR beta sequences from about 190 million T cells were reported. HLA typing covered class I and class II loci at four-digit resolution. Besides the first cohort of roughly 640 subjects, a separate validation cohort made up of 120 or so different subjects was used. Donor age, sex, ethnicity and CMV serostatus were compiled together with the repertoire data. All discovery cohort repertoires had been generated using a single sequencing platform. The later analysis used no new phenotypic data to find candidate immune exposures, relying instead on TCR beta sequences and their occurrence across donors. The aim of the study was to test whether cataloging public T cell receptors could identify signatures of past pathogen exposure. The study combined high-throughput TCR immunosequencing, statistical association of individual TCRs with disease status, and machine learning to predict cytomegalovirus infection status. Among 300 to 500 genotyped donors of the cohort, an average of approximately 220,000 unique TCR beta nucleotide sequences was sequenced per donor, of which about 19% were non-productive. A later analysis re-examined previously published TCR beta repertoires from about 700 donors and added high-resolution HLA genotyping to investigate patterns of TCR occurrence. To decide whether each TCR beta V gene segment behaved as functional or pseudogenic, an earlier analysis of some 600 of the donors relied on high-throughput TCR beta sequencing. Among the roughly 390 genotyped donors, about 85% belonged to the genetic ancestry cluster associated with self-reported Caucasian donors. Approximately 300 gigabases of sequencing data and 78 million or so unique TCR sequences were included in an early release covering roughly 600 HLA-typed donors. Typing coverage varied by locus: 629-630 donors for A, B, C, DRB1 and DQB1; approximately 500 for DQA1; about 570 for DPA1; 450 to 480 for DPB1. A later genetic analysis used genome-wide SNP genotypes for about 55% of the 666 donors, treating that subset as a discovery cohort. Roughly five DR-DQ haplotypes were handled as single units for association and clustering, since linkage in the cohort was strong. Using immunosequencing, the study profiled T cell repertoires from 550 to 750 subjects and related those repertoires to cytomegalovirus serostatus. Paper-wide results and their limitations: In a later analysis, TCR association rates were found to vary across HLA loci, with the most associated TCRs seen for DRB1 alleles and the fewest for HLA-C alleles. In a later analysis, most CMV-associated TCR beta chains were found to appear HLA-restricted, with HLA associations seemingly driven largely by CMV exposure. A further reported finding was that TCR beta sequences accurately predicted the HLA-A and HLA-B alleles for most subjects in the first cohort. A later analysis associated 15,000 or so TCR beta sequences with specific HLA alleles at a false discovery rate of 0.05. Linkage disequilibrium might explain the correlated functional status among segregating V segments, but an unknown experimental factor could not be ruled out. This cohort had only TCR beta chains sequenced, and the lack of alpha or paired-chain data limited which features could be detected. In a later analysis, several top co-occurrence clusters were reported to appear linked to parvovirus B19, influenza, CMV and Epstein-Barr virus. The 87-base-pair reads could not distinguish some IMGT-functional V segments, including TRBV6-2 and TRBV6-3, so those segments were excluded. A later genetic analysis reported fewer N-insertions in productive TCRs among donors in an Asian-associated ancestry cluster than the roughly 720-donor mean. In an earlier analysis of 587 of the donors, most TCR beta V segments appeared in productive rearrangements about 90% or about 30% of the time, broadly matching IMGT annotations. According to the authors, the approach could potentially be generalized to other disease states and immunological phenotypes. In vitro tests confirmed that a few of the cytomegalovirus-associated TCR beta chains recognize cytomegalovirus antigens. An association between a missense DCLRE1C variant and V-gene and J-gene trimming of TCR beta chains was found in a later genetic analysis and replicated in an independent cohort. Sequencing depth was assumed to be roughly uniform across donors in the presence/absence analyses, though that assumption may not hold. The study gave a list of 150 to 200 TCR beta chains associated with cytomegalovirus. Strong co-occurrence of HLA alleles, especially DR and DQ, made assigning TCR associations to individual alleles difficult. A cluster of highly shared sequence variants was judged likely to be a technical artifact of the sequencing pipeline. Around 16 rarely observed V segments, including chromosome 9 orphons, were excluded from the earlier analysis of about 500 of the donors because counts were too low. In a later analysis, HLA-associated TCR beta chains showed more clonal expansion and lower generation probabilities than non-associated chains that were equally common. The classifier was reported to diagnose cytomegalovirus status with high specificity and sensitivity in both the original and validation cohorts. Immune exposure information for the cohort was limited to CMV serostatus. Because HLA typing was missing for some donors at each locus, association tests included only the typed subset. Most TCR sequences were seen in very few donors, while some public TCRs were found in many individuals.

At the junction V is shortened by 6 bases and J by 4 bases, with 16 bases in between. The germline V gene encodes CDR1 KGHSH and CDR2 LQKENI. From the cysteine up to the phenylalanine, the CDR3 has a length of 14 residues. Solely the CDR3 DNA is kept, with 42 bases framed from the first base. The clonotype comes from a male donor in good health and CMV-seronegative. Sample: PBMCs. This chain is built from TRBV18 and TRBJ2-7; the D gene is perhaps TRBD2, on 5 matching bases. The bases read TGTGCCAGCTCCACCACCGGGGTAGGGTACGAGCAGTACTTC. Its translation is CASSTTGVGYEQYF.